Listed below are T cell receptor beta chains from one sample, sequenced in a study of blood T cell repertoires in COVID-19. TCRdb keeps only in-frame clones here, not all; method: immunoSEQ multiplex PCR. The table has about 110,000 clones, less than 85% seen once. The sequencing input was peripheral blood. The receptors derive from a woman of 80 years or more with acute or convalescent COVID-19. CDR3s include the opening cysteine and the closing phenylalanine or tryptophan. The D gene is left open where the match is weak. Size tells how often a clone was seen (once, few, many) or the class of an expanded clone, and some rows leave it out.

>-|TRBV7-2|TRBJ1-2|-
TGTGCCAGCAGCAGAAGGACAGTTGAGGACTACACCTTC
CASSRRTVEDYTF
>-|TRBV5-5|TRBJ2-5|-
TGTGCCAGCAGCATACAGGGACAAGAGACCCAGTACTTC
CASSIQGQETQYF
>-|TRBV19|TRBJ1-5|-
TGTGCCACCCGAGGAACAGGGACTAGCAATCAGCCCCAGCATTTT
CATRGTGTSNQPQHF
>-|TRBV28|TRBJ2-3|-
TGTGCCAGCAGTTCTCCCCTTGATAGCGCAGGCACAGATACGCAGTATTTT
CASSSPLDSAGTDTQYF
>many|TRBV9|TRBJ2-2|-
TGTGCCAGCAGCCTAAGCAGGGGGGAGCTGTTTTTT
CASSLSRGELFF
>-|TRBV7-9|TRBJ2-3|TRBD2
TGTGCCAGCAGCTTAGGATCGACTAGCGGGGGGCTAGGTACGCAGTATTTT
CASSLGSTSGGLGTQYF
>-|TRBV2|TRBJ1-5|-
TGTGCCACCCAGAGAGACAGAAATCAGCCCCAGCATTTT
CATQRDRNQPQHF
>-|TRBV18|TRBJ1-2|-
TGTGCCAGCTCACCAGGGGCTTTGAGCTATGGCTACACCTTC
CASSPGALSYGYTF
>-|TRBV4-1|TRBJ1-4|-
TGCGCCAGCAGCCAAGGCCCCGGAAGGGGTGAAAAACTGTTTTTT
CASSQGPGRGEKLFF
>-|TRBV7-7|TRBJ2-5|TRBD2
TGTGCTAGCAGCTATTCGTGGCTAGCGGGGGAGACCCAGTACTTC
CASSYSWLAGETQYF
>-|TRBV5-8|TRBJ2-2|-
TGTGCCAGCAGCCTAACGAACACCGGGGAGCTGTTTTTT
CASSLTNTGELFF
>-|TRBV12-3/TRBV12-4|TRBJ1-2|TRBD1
TGTGCCAGCACCAGGACAGGGCGATATGGCTACACCTTC
CASTRTGRYGYTF
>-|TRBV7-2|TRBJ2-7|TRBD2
TGTGCCAGCAGCCCCAGGACTAGTTCCGAGCAGTACTTC
CASSPRTSSEQYF
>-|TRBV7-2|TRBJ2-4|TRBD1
TGTGCCAGCAGCTTGGCGGGACAGGTCATTCAGTACTTC
CASSLAGQVIQYF
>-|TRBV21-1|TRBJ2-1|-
TGTGCCAGCAGCAAACGAGGGATTTGGGGGGGGCGAACCTACAATGAGCAGTTCTTC
CASSKRGIWGGRTYNEQFF
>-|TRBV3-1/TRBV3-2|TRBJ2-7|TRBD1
TGTGCCAGCAGCCTCGGGACAGGTGAAGCCTACGAGCAGTACTTC
CASSLGTGEAYEQYF
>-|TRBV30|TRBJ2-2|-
TGTGCCTGGAGTGGACTAGTGGCCGGGGAGCTGTTTTTT
CAWSGLVAGELFF
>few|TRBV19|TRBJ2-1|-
TGTGCCAGTAGTGCAAGTGGAGTGTACAATGAGCAGTTCTTC
CASSASGVYNEQFF
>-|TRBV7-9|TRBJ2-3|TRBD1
TGTGCCAGCAGCGTTACAGGGGCCCACACAGATACGCAGTATTTT
CASSVTGAHTDTQYF
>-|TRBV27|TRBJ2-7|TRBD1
TGTGCCAGCAGTCCGACGGGACAGGGATCCTACGAGCAGTACTTC
CASSPTGQGSYEQYF
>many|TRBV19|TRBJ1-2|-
TGTGCCAGTAGTGAGTCAGGGTTTCGTGGCTACACCTTC
CASSESGFRGYTF
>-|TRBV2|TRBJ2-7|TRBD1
TGTGCCAGCAGTCTCAACAGGGGACCCTACGAGCAGTACTTC
CASSLNRGPYEQYF
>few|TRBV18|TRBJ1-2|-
TGTGCCAGCTCGCGGACAGACTATGGCTACACCTTC
CASSRTDYGYTF
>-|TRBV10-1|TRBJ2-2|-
TGCGCCAGCAGTGAGGGGTCGGGCGGGGAGCTGTTTTTT
CASSEGSGGELFF
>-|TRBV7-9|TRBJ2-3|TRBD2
TGTGCCAGCACACTAGCGGGAGGGGACACAGATACGCAGTATTTT
CASTLAGGDTDTQYF
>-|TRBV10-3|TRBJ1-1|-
TGTGCCATCAGTGGCGGTGCGGGCGAGGGCACTGAAGCTTTCTTT
CAISGGAGEGTEAFF
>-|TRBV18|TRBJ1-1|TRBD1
TGTGCCAGCTCCCTAGGGACAGGGGGCACTGAAGCTTTCTTT
CASSLGTGGTEAFF
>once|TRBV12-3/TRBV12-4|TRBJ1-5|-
TGTGCCAGCAGAACCACAGGGAATCAGCCCCAGCATTTT
CASRTTGNQPQHF
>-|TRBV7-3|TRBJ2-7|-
TGTGCCAGCAGCTTAACCCCTGACAGAGAGCAGTACTTC
CASSLTPDREQYF
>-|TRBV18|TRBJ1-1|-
TGTGCCAGCTCAACGACAGACACTGAAGCTTTCTTT
CASSTTDTEAFF
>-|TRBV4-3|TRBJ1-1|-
TGCGCCAGCAGCCAAGATCTACAGGGGAACACTGAAGCTTTCTTT
CASSQDLQGNTEAFF
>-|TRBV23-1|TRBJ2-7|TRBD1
TGCGCCAGCAGTCATGGGGGACAGGGCTCCTACGAGCAGTACTTC
CASSHGGQGSYEQYF
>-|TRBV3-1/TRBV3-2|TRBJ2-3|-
TGTGCCAGCAGCCAAGGTCTCCAGGGGCTAAATACGCAGTATTTT
CASSQGLQGLNTQYF
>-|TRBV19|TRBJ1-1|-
TGTGCCAGTAGAGCCGGGACACCGAACACTGAAGCTTTCTTT
CASRAGTPNTEAFF
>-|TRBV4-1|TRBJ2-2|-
TGCGCCAGCAGCCAAGCCCGGGTCCCGAACACCGGGGAGCTGTTTTTT
CASSQARVPNTGELFF
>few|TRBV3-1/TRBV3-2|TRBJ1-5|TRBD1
TGTGCCAGCAGCCAAGAACAGGGGCGCCAGCCCCAGCATTTT
CASSQEQGRQPQHF
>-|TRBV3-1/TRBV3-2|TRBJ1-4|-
TGTGCCAGCAGCCCTAGGGGGAGTGGGGTTGAAAAACTGTTTTTT
CASSPRGSGVEKLFF
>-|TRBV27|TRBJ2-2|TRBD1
TGTGCCAGCAGTTCAGGGGGCGCCGGGGCCGGGGAGCTGTTTTTT
CASSSGGAGAGELFF
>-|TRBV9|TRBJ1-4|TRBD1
TGTGCCAGCAGCGCTGGGACAGCCACCTACTCAACTAATGAAAAACTGTTTTTT
CASSAGTATYSTNEKLFF
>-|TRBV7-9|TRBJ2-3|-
TGTGCCAGCCGCCCGGGACTGTCCACAGATACGCAGTATTTT
CASRPGLSTDTQYF
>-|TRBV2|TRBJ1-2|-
TGTGCCAGCAGTCCCTTACAGGGCTCCTATGGCTACACCTTC
CASSPLQGSYGYTF
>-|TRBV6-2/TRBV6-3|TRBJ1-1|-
TGTGCCAGCAGTACCCTAACAGAGAACACTGAAGCTTTCTTT
CASSTLTENTEAFF